These 28 T cell receptor beta chains were sequenced from one sample in a study of cytomegalovirus exposure and HLA in healthy donors. Method: immunoSEQ multiplex PCR; TCRdb's copy keeps in-frame clones and lacks some. The sample carries some 190,000 clones, about 83% recorded once. The sequenced material came from PBMCs. These receptors all come from a woman between 18 and 29 years old in good health and CMV-seronegative.

The count of this clone is one. The V and J genes are TRBV12-2 and TRBJ2-3; TRBD1, the table's D call, was not compared with the DNA. TRBV12-2 is a pseudogene. The CDR3 runs to 18 residues. The CDR3 nucleotides are TGTGCAAGTCGCTTAGTCCGGGGACAGGGCCTCTGCACAGATACGCAGTATTTT. It encodes CASRLVRGQGLCTDTQYF.

This clone turned up a few times. The CDR3 is CASTQGQGAYGYTF. CDR3 coding DNA: TGTGCCAGCACACAGGGACAGGGGGCGTATGGCTACACCTTC. The V and J genes are TRBV19 and TRBJ1-2, with 12 nucleotides matching TRBD1. Germline CDR1 reads LNHDA; CDR2 reads SQIVND (reference sequence). V shed 9 bases and J 5 bases; nucleotides not matched to a gene: 7. The CDR3 covers 14 residues.

The rearrangement joins TRBV14 to TRBJ2-2, with TRBD1 matching 7 bases. This CDR3 has 16 amino acids. From germline, CDR1 is SGHDN and CDR2 FVKESK. Losses at the gene ends were 4 bases for V and 0 bases for J; bases not matched to a gene: 5. Written as DNA, the CDR3 is TGTGCCAGCAGCCGACGACAGGGAGCGAACACCGGGGAGCTGTTTTTT. Encoded protein: CASSRRQGANTGELFF.

The chain is built from TRBV27 and TRBJ2-7; possibly TRBD1 for D (6 bases). The V end lost 7 bases, the J end lost 5 bases, and 21 bases lay between the germline ends. The CDR3 contains 15 residues. In germline, CDR1 is MNHEY, CDR2 SMNVEV (reference sequence). The CDR3 region has the DNA TGTGCCAGCAAAGGCGTCGGGACACGGCACGACGAGCAGTACTTC. Amino acid sequence: CASKGVGTRHDEQYF.

The chain uses TRBV2 and TRBJ1-5; D ambiguous. The ends were cut back, 7 bases at V and 5 bases at J, with 18 bases in the middle. CDR1 and CDR2 (germline): SNHLY, FYNNEI. The length of the CDR3 is 15 residues. CDR3 nucleotide sequence: TGTGCCAGCAAATTCCGTCTCGGGAACCATCAGCCCCAGCATTTT. It encodes CASKFRLGNHQPQHF.

The chain employs TRBV4-1 and TRBJ1-5; a possible D gene is TRBD1 (5 bases). This CDR3 has 15 amino acids. From germline, CDR1 is MGHRA and CDR2 YSYEKL. V was shortened by 1 base and J by 4 bases, with 11 bases between the two germline ends. CDR3 region: CASSQVAGGNQPQHF. The CDR3 DNA is TGCGCCAGCAGCCAAGTCGCCGGGGGGAATCAGCCCCAGCATTTT.

The chain recombines TRBV9 with TRBJ2-7; maybe TRBD1 (5 bases). The length of the CDR3 is 13 residues. Germline CDR1 reads SGDLS; CDR2 reads YYNGEE. Trimming took off 0 bases at V and 6 bases at J, with 10 bases between the two ends. CDR3 residues: CASSVVQGGEQYF. The CDR3 coding sequence is TGTGCCAGCAGCGTAGTCCAGGGCGGCGAGCAGTACTTC.

This rearrangement joins TRBV5-1 to TRBJ2-4, with TRBD1 matching 9 bases. The V and J ends lost 5 bases and 9 bases, in that order; junction bases with no gene match: 3. This CDR3 spans 12 amino acids. Looked up from germline, CDR1 is SGHRS and CDR2 is YFSETQ. As DNA, the CDR3 is TGCGCCAGCAGTACGGACAGGGGCATTCAGTACTTC. This encodes CASSTDRGIQYF.

The chain joins TRBV10-3 to TRBJ2-3; maybe TRBD1 (5 bases). Germline V gives CDR1 ENHRY, CDR2 SYGVKD. The V gene lost 6 bases and the J gene lost 4 bases, with 8 bases spanning the gap. The CDR3 totals 12 residues. The CDR3 reads CAIRTEADTQYF. The CDR3 DNA follows: TGTGCCATCAGGACAGAGGCAGATACGCAGTATTTT.

The chain couples TRBV5-1 to TRBJ1-1; 8 bases are a match to TRBD1. This CDR3 is 16 amino acids long. From germline, CDR1 is SGHRS and CDR2 YFSETQ. The trim removed 6 bases at V and 1 base at J, leaving 11 bases unmatched. CDR3 coding DNA: TGCGCCAGCATGAGCACAGGGGGACTGGGGAACACTGAAGCTTTCTTT. Its protein product is CASMSTGGLGNTEAFF.

This sequence joins TRBV5-1 and TRBJ2-7; 7 bases are a match to TRBD1. This CDR3 has 14 amino acids. CDR1 SGHRS and CDR2 YFSETQ come from the germline V gene. Losses at the gene ends were 3 bases for V and 1 base for J; bases not matched to a gene: 4. The CDR3 region has the DNA TGCGCCAGCAGCTGGGGGACAGTGTCCTACGAGCAGTACTTC. Translating gives CASSWGTVSYEQYF.

This chain joins TRBV2 and TRBJ2-5; weak D call: TRBD2 (7 bases). Trimming took 2 bases from V and 5 from J, leaving 15 bases between them. The CDR3 sequence is 15 residues long. Germline V gene lookup returns CDR1 SNHLY and CDR2 FYNNEI. For the CDR3, the DNA is TGTGCCAGCAGTGAACGAGGGGGGGCTGGGGAGACCCAGTACTTC. It codes for CASSERGGAGETQYF.

The rearrangement links TRBV4-1 to TRBJ2-3, with a possible D match to TRBD2 (6 bases). This CDR3 is 14 amino acids long. From germline, CDR1 is MGHRA and CDR2 YSYEKL. V shed 1 base and J shed 1 base, with 6 bases lying between them. The CDR3: CASSQVAGTDTQYF. DNA of the CDR3: TGCGCCAGCAGCCAAGTAGCGGGCACAGATACGCAGTATTTT.

The chain employs TRBV5-1 and TRBJ1-1; TRBD1 is a possible D gene (6 bases). V dropped 4 bases and J dropped 5 bases, with 15 bases sitting between them. There are 14 residues in the CDR3. Germline CDR1 SGHRS, CDR2 YFSETQ. CDR3 protein: CASSKTGFGTEAFF. The CDR3 DNA reads TGCGCCAGCAGCAAGACAGGTTTCGGGACTGAAGCTTTCTTT.

This chain uses TRBV7-6 with TRBJ2-2; 11 positions match TRBD2. Germline-derived CDR1 and CDR2 are SGHVS and FNYEAQ. Trimming took 10 bases from V and 6 from J; bases not matched to a gene: 10. CDR3 size: 15 residues. CDR3 region: CATPSSSGRAGELFF. The CDR3 coding sequence is TGTGCCACGCCTTCGAGTAGCGGGAGGGCCGGGGAGCTGTTTTTT.

In this sample, this clone turned up a few times. The chain uses TRBV19 and TRBJ2-7; 9 bases line up with TRBD1. This CDR3 has 14 residues. V lost 4 bases and J lost 4; bases outside the gene matches: 5. Germline V gene sequence: CDR1 LNHDA, CDR2 SQIVND (reference sequence). This CDR3 reads CASSTGTGPYEQYF. CDR3 coding DNA: TGTGCCAGTAGTACCGGGACAGGGCCGTACGAGCAGTACTTC. The full variable domain, its missing parts supplied by reference TRBV19 and TRBJ2-7, is DGGITQSPKYLFRKEGQNVTLSCEQNLNHDAMYWYRQDPGQGLRLIYYSQIVNDFQKGDIAEGYSVSREKKESFPLTVTSAQKNPTAFYLCASSTGTGPYEQYFGPGTRLTVT.

The chain combines TRBV19 with TRBJ1-3, with TRBD1 identical over 7 bases. The V gene's germline CDR1 is LNHDA and CDR2 SQIVND (reference sequence). J lost 3 bases, V lost 7 bases, and 9 bases had no gene match. This CDR3 has 15 amino acids. The CDR3 DNA follows: TGTGCCAGTAATCAGGGGGGCGCAGGTGGAAACACCATATATTTT. Protein sequence: CASNQGGAGGNTIYF.

The CDR3 loop reads CASSSGTSGRPGGAAEQYF. The CDR3 DNA follows: TGCGCCAGCAGCTCCGGGACTAGCGGGAGGCCGGGGGGCGCCGCCGAGCAGTACTTC. The rearrangement links TRBV5-1 to TRBJ2-7; 15 bases align to TRBD2. Trimming took 3 bases from V and 6 from J; bases not matched to a gene: 16. The CDR3 sequence is 19 residues long. Germline loops: CDR1 SGHRS, CDR2 YFSETQ.

Comment on this clone: The same CDR3 is also encoded by other DNA sequences in this sample. CDR3 coding DNA: TGCAGTGCTCGCCGGGACTACGAGCAGTACTTC. Its protein is CSARRDYEQYF. The chain has TRBV20-1 and TRBJ2-7; TRBD2 is a possible D gene (5 bases). V dropped 5 bases and J dropped 3 bases, with 8 bases sitting between them. This CDR3 region has 11 residues. Germline assignment: CDR1 DFQATT and CDR2 SNEGSKA (reference sequence).

This chain links TRBV27 with TRBJ2-1; TRBD1 matches 8 bases. The CDR3 is 15 residues long. Germline V gene data show CDR1 as MNHEY and CDR2 as SMNVEV (reference sequence). J gave up 7 bases and V 0 bases, and 5 bases lay outside the gene matches. This chain's CDR3 is CASSLSWTGRNEQFF. For the CDR3, the DNA is TGTGCCAGCAGTTTATCCTGGACAGGGAGGAATGAGCAGTTCTTC.

This sequence joins TRBV11-3 and TRBJ2-1, with TRBD2 matching over 12 bases. The CDR3 length is 18 residues. J lost 0 bases, V lost 4 bases, and 7 bases had no gene match. Germline-derived CDR1 and CDR2 are SGHNT and YENEEA. DNA of the CDR3: TGTGCCAGCAGCTCCGGACTAGCGGGACGTTTCTCCTACAATGAGCAGTTCTTC. Its protein product is CASSSGLAGRFSYNEQFF.

This clone was seen more than once but under ten times. The V and J genes are TRBV15 and TRBJ1-1, with 7 positions matching TRBD1. This CDR3 spans 14 amino acids. The ends lost 5 bases at V and 3 bases at J; junction bases unmatched: 6. The germline gives CDR1 LNHNV, CDR2 YYDKDF (reference sequence). The CDR3: CATSRTGTDTEAFF. DNA for the CDR3: TGTGCCACCAGCCGGACAGGAACGGACACTGAAGCTTTCTTT. The full variable domain, its missing parts supplied by reference TRBV15 and TRBJ1-1, is DAMVIQNPRYQVTQFGKPVTLSCSQTLNHNVMYWYQQKSSQAPKLLFHYYDKDFNNEADTPDNFQSRRPNTSFCFLDIRSPGLGDTAMYLCATSRTGTDTEAFFGQGTRLTVV.

This clone was seen more than once but under ten times. This chain uses TRBV7-2 with TRBJ2-1; D not certain. The germline CDR1 and CDR2 sequences are SGHTA and FQGNSA. The V and J ends lost 5 bases and 8 bases respectively, with 7 bases between them. The CDR3 extends over 11 amino acids. CDR3 in amino acids: CASSPSYEQFF. The CDR3 bases are TGTGCCAGCAGCCCCTCTTATGAGCAGTTCTTC.

The chain uses TRBV30 and TRBJ2-2, with 14 bases identical to TRBD2. The CDR3 has 16 amino acids. Unmatched junction bases numbered 5, after V lost 8 bases and J lost 0 bases. Per the germline V gene, CDR1 is GTSNPN and CDR2 is SVGIG (reference sequence). The CDR3 DNA sequence: TGTGCCCTCGGGACTAGCGGGAGCTCGAACACCGGGGAGCTGTTTTTT. As protein: CALGTSGSSNTGELFF.

CDR3: CATSTRAGPYNEQFF. In DNA, the CDR3 is TGTGCCACCAGCACCCGAGCGGGGCCCTACAATGAGCAGTTCTTC. This sequence joins TRBV15 and TRBJ2-1; TRBD2 matches at 7 bases. This CDR3 region has 15 residues. J was trimmed by 2 bases and V by 4 bases; bases with no gene match: 5. Looked up from germline, CDR1 is LNHNV and CDR2 is YYDKDF (reference sequence). Supplemented by reference TRBV15 and TRBJ2-1, the full variable domain reads DAMVIQNPRYQVTQFGKPVTLSCSQTLNHNVMYWYQQKSSQAPKLLFHYYDKDFNNEADTPDNFQSRRPNTSFCFLDIRSPGLGDTAMYLCATSTRAGPYNEQFFGPGTRLTVL.

This chain uses TRBV19 with TRBJ2-7; 7 bases match TRBD1. Germline loops: CDR1 LNHDA, CDR2 SQIVND (reference sequence). V gave up 7 bases and J gave up 0 bases; unmatched junction bases: 9. The CDR3 sequence is 15 residues long. The DNA of the CDR3 is TGTGCCAGTACCCCGGGACAGCGATCCTCCTACGAGCAGTACTTC. Translation gives CASTPGQRSSYEQYF.

The V call is TRBV9, the J call TRBJ1-3; D remains ambiguous. This CDR3 is built from 14 residues. Germline lookup yields CDR1 SGDLS and CDR2 YYNGEE. The germline V and J ends were trimmed by 3 bases and 2 bases, with 9 bases remaining between them. The CDR3 nucleotides are TGTGCCAGCAGCGAAAAATTAACTGGAAACACCATATATTTT. Encoded protein: CASSEKLTGNTIYF.

The V call is TRBV19, the J call TRBJ1-2; 8 bases map to TRBD1. This CDR3 has 12 amino acids. After removal of 6 bases from V and 6 bases from J, the junction contained 3 bases not matched to a gene. Germline assignment: CDR1 LNHDA and CDR2 SQIVND (reference sequence). In nucleotides, the CDR3 is TGTGCCAGTAGCACAGGGGGTGATGGCTACACCTTC. This codes for CASSTGGDGYTF.